This T cell receptor (beta chain) was identified in a study of T-cell reconstitution after alpha-beta-depleted transplantation in children. The library targeted TCRbeta and was prepared with unique molecular identifiers. TCRdb re-derived calls from the PCR reads in MiXCR, one entry per CDR3 protein. There are approximately 490,000 distinct CDR3 sequences in the sample; approximately 12% occur only once, and around 5.8% lies in the top ten. The table lists this clonotype with a few counts. The V end was cut by 0 bases, the J end by 5 bases, with 10 bases between. This CDR3 contains 14 residues. Per the germline V gene, CDR1 is MNHEY and CDR2 is SVGAGI.

Sequencing was performed on PBMCs from the stem cell graft donor, taken from the stem cell graft. This rearrangement joins TRBV6-5 to TRBJ2-5, with D tentatively TRBD2 (7 bases). The source is a human donor who donated a stem cell graft to a child with combined immunodeficiency. As DNA, the CDR3 is TGTGCCAGCAGTTACTCGCGGGGGCTTGAGACCCAGTACTTC. Protein product: CASSYSRGLETQYF.